This T cell receptor (beta chain) was sequenced in a study of shared clonotypes between healthy human individuals. Whole-study findings and limits: Relative to their counterparts shared across all four donors, non-shared clonotypes exhibited diminished generation probabilities. Relative to memory subsets, naive subsets generally showed larger estimated richness.

The table came from immunoSEQ multiplex PCR; TCRdb's copy has only in-frame clones and leaves some out. The profile shows 1,400,000 or so clones, approximately 98.5% of them singletons. The V end lost 3 bases, the J end lost 2 bases, and 14 bases lay between the germline ends. Looked up from germline, CDR1 is GTSNPN and CDR2 is SVGIG (reference sequence). This CDR3 region has 14 residues. Comment on this clone: Its antigen is still unknown.

Division of CD4+ cells produced a CD45RA+ naive subset and a CD45RA-negative memory subset. The J gene is TRBJ2-7, the V gene TRBV30, with D tentatively TRBD1 or TRBD2 (7 bases each). This clonotype was sampled from a man aged 25 to 40 in good health. Sequences were obtained from naive CD4+ T cells sorted from blood. The subset is: CD45RA+ positively selected. The CDR3 sequence is CAWRATGRAYEQYF. The CDR3 nucleotides are TGTGCCTGGAGAGCGACAGGGAGGGCCTACGAGCAGTACTTC.